A selection of T cell receptor beta chains follows, all from one sample in a study of T cells in Graves' hyperthyroidism and ophthalmopathy. Using its own MiXCR run on the multiplex PCR reads, TCRdb lists one record per CDR3 protein. The repertoire holds 540,000 or so distinct CDR3 sequences, with 46% as singletons. What was sequenced was peripheral blood or thyroid tissue (not recorded which). These TCRs come from an adult woman with Graves' disease, either hyperthyroidism or ophthalmopathy (not recorded which). Each CDR3 is given with its conserved first and last residue. The order of the fields is D gene, V gene, clone size, J gene, CDR3 DNA, CDR3 protein. The D gene is left open where the match is weak. Clone sizes are given selectively: once, few, many, or a class where the clone is expanded.

>.|TRBV5-1|many|TRBJ2-7
TGCGCCAGCAGCTTGGGCGGCCCCGGACTTTACGAGCAGTACTTC
CASSLGGPGLYEQYF
>.|TRBV7-9|.|TRBJ2-3
TGTGCCAGCAGCCCCGGGACATCTGCAGATACGCAGTATTTT
CASSPGTSADTQYF
>TRBD1|TRBV20-1|many|TRBJ1-3
TGCAGTGCTAGGCGCGACAGGGCCTCTGGAAACACCATATATTTT
CSARRDRASGNTIYF
>.|TRBV10-3|.|TRBJ2-7
TGTGCCATCCGAGGATTCAGCGGTGAATCCTACGAGCAGTACTTC
CAIRGFSGESYEQYF
>.|TRBV6-5|.|TRBJ2-7
TGTGCCAGCAGTCGACCATCGGCTAGCTCCGGGCAGTACTTC
CASSRPSASSGQYF
>.|TRBV12-3/TRBV12-4|many|TRBJ1-5
TGTGCCAGCAGAGCGACAGCCTATCAGCCCCAGCATTTT
CASRATAYQPQHF
>TRBD2|TRBV7-9|many|TRBJ2-2
TGTGCCAGCAGCCCCGGACTAGCGGGAGGGCCCCCCGGGGAGCTGTTTTTT
CASSPGLAGGPPGELFF
>TRBD1|TRBV7-9|.|TRBJ1-1
TGTGCCACAAAGACGGGACAGGGAATGAACACTGAAGCTTTCTTT
CATKTGQGMNTEAFF
>TRBD1|TRBV7-2|.|TRBJ2-7
TGTGCCAGCAGCCCCGGACAGGGGGTCTACTACGAGCAGTACTTC
CASSPGQGVYYEQYF
>TRBD1|TRBV9|many|TRBJ2-2
TGTGCCAGCAGCGCCTGGGACAGCACCGGGGAGCTGTTTTTT
CASSAWDSTGELFF
>.|TRBV5-1|many|TRBJ2-7
TGCGCCAGCAGCTTTTTTCGCAACGGGGGAACCTACGAGCAGTACTTC
CASSFFRNGGTYEQYF
>.|TRBV7-2|.|TRBJ1-2
TGTGCCAGCAGCTTAGAGATACCAAACTATGGCTACACCTTC
CASSLEIPNYGYTF
>TRBD2|TRBV7-9|.|TRBJ2-7
TGTGCCAGCAGTGCTAGAGGTGAGACTAGCGGCTACGAGCAGTACTTC
CASSARGETSGYEQYF
>.|TRBV25-1|.|TRBJ1-5
TGTGCCAGCAGCGAAGAGGTGCCCGTCCATAGCAATCAGCCCCAGCATTTT
CASSEEVPVHSNQPQHF
>.|TRBV7-2|few|TRBJ1-6
TGTGCCAGCAGCTTAGACCGTCATAATTCACCCCTCCACTTT
CASSLDRHNSPLHF
>.|TRBV12-3/TRBV12-4|few|TRBJ2-7
TGTGCCAGCAGACCATCTCTAGGCGAGCAGTACTTC
CASRPSLGEQYF
>TRBD1|TRBV2|once|TRBJ2-2
TGTGCCAGCACCGGGACAGGAGACACCGGGGAGCTGTTTTTT
CASTGTGDTGELFF
>.|TRBV5-1|once|TRBJ2-7
TGCGCCAGCACTACCTATGGGACTGGGAACTACGAGCAGTACTTC
CASTTYGTGNYEQYF
>TRBD2|TRBV7-4|once|TRBJ2-2
TGTGCCAGCAGCCCGAGTAGGGGGACTAGCGGCACCGGGGAGCTGTTTTTT
CASSPSRGTSGTGELFF
>TRBD1|TRBV15|many|TRBJ2-3
TGTGCCACCAGCAGCGGACAGGGGGACACAGATACGCAGTATTTT
CATSSGQGDTDTQYF
>.|TRBV12-3/TRBV12-4|.|TRBJ1-6
TGTGCCAGCACCCCAACAGGGCATAATTCACCCCTCCACTTT
CASTPTGHNSPLHF
>.|TRBV5-1|.|TRBJ1-3
TGCGCCAGCAGCGTAGCGGGGTTTGGAAACACCATATATTTT
CASSVAGFGNTIYF
>TRBD1|TRBV12-3/TRBV12-4|.|TRBJ1-5
TGTGCCAGCAGTTTAGCGGACAGGAATCAGCCCCAGCATTTT
CASSLADRNQPQHF
>.|TRBV7-3|few|TRBJ1-2
TGTGCCAGCAGCCTAGGGGGAGACAGCTATGGCTACACCTTC
CASSLGGDSYGYTF
>.|TRBV19|many|TRBJ2-7
TGTGCCACCCTGGACACGGACTACGAGCAGTACTTC
CATLDTDYEQYF
>TRBD1|TRBV7-2|.|TRBJ1-5
TGTGCCAGCAGCTTAGAGACAGGGGCCAATCAGCCCCAGCATTTT
CASSLETGANQPQHF
>TRBD1|TRBV19|.|TRBJ1-1
TGTGCCAGTAGTGGAACAGGGGGAGGAGGCACTGAAGCTTTCTTT
CASSGTGGGGTEAFF
>.|TRBV4-2|many|TRBJ1-6
TGTGCCGCAAAAGGGGGGGATTCACCCCTCCACTTT
CAAKGGDSPLHF
>.|TRBV2|.|TRBJ2-5
TGTGCCAGCAGTGATGGGGGACAAGAGACCCAGTACTTC
CASSDGGQETQYF